What follows are 23 T cell receptor beta chains derived from one specimen sequenced in a study of blood T cell repertoires in COVID-19. Here immunoSEQ multiplex PCR was the method, and the copy in TCRdb shows in-frame clones only, minus some. The sample lists roughly 250,000 clones; about 87% were seen once. Sequenced sample: PBMCs or T cells enriched from blood (not recorded which). The receptor set was obtained from a man between 45 and 60 years old who had been exposed to COVID-19.

This clone was detected only once. The rearrangement joins TRBV6-4 to TRBJ2-3; TRBD1 agrees at 7 bases. The CDR3 has 13 amino acids. Per germline, CDR1 MRHNA and CDR2 SNTAGT. The junction had 7 bases not matched to a gene; V was cut back by 8 bases and J by 5 bases. As DNA, the CDR3 is TGTGCCAGCGGAAAGACAGGGATAGATACGCAGTATTTT. Its translation: CASGKTGIDTQYF.

This rearrangement joins TRBV3-1 (or the pseudogene TRBV3-2) to TRBJ2-2, with 12 bases matching TRBD2. The CDR3 extends over 17 amino acids. V gave up 4 bases and J gave up 4 bases; unmatched junction bases: 7. Germline V lookup: CDR1 LGHDT, CDR2 YNNKEL (reference sequence). The CDR3 loop is CASSPQTSGRFTGELFF. CDR3 nucleotide sequence: TGTGCCAGCAGCCCACAGACTAGCGGGAGATTCACCGGGGAGCTGTTTTTT.

The rearrangement links TRBV25-1 to TRBJ2-3; 10 bases align to TRBD1. Germline V gene lookup returns CDR1 MGHDK and CDR2 SYGVNS. The CDR3 length is 13 residues. With V trimmed by 7 bases and J by 4 bases, 2 bases remained unmatched. The CDR3: CASTGTGADTQYF. The CDR3 coding sequence is TGTGCCAGCACCGGGACAGGGGCAGATACGCAGTATTTT. The variable domain in full, completed from reference TRBV25-1 and TRBJ2-3, reads EADIYQTPRYLVIGTGKKITLECSQTMGHDKMYWYQQDPGMELHLIHYSYGVNSTEKGDLSSESTVSRIRTEHFPLTLESARPSHTSQYLCASTGTGADTQYFGPGTRLTVL.

The gene calls are TRBV28 and TRBJ1-3; a possible D gene is TRBD1 (5 bases). Germline values: CDR1 MDHEN, CDR2 SYDVKM. CDR3 size: 18 residues. Trimming stripped 4 bases from V and 0 bases from J, with 19 bases between. The CDR3 loop reads CASSSLGPGTPSGNTIYF. DNA of the CDR3: TGTGCCAGCAGTTCACTGGGTCCCGGGACTCCCTCTGGAAACACCATATATTTT.

V usage is TRBV27 and J usage is TRBJ1-2, with D maybe TRBD1 (5 bases). CDR3 length equals 15 residues. The germline gives CDR1 MNHEY, CDR2 SMNVEV (reference sequence). V was trimmed by 4 bases and J by 5 bases, leaving 17 bases between them. CDR3: CASSSRDGGIYGYTF. CDR3 DNA sequence: TGTGCCAGCAGTTCCCGGGACGGGGGAATATATGGCTACACCTTC.

This clone was detected a few times. The rearrangement joins TRBV6-5 to TRBJ2-7; D uncertain. Per the germline V gene, CDR1 is MNHEY and CDR2 is SVGAGI. V shed 6 bases and J shed 6 bases, with 12 bases lying between them. The CDR3 is 12 residues long. DNA for the CDR3: TGTGCCAGCAGCCGCGGTTACGGCGAGCAGTACGTC. This codes for CASSRGYGEQYV.

DNA for the CDR3: TGTGCCACCTCACTTCGGGGAAGGTCTGGAAACACCATATATTTT. Its protein is CATSLRGRSGNTIYF. V and J are TRBV15 and TRBJ1-3, with D uncertain. Trimming stripped 8 bases from V and 1 base from J, with 15 bases between. Looked up from germline, CDR1 is LNHNV and CDR2 is YYDKDF (reference sequence). CDR3 length equals 15 residues.

The chain uses TRBV28 and TRBJ1-5; 8 positions match TRBD1. The CDR3 contains 19 residues. The V segment lost 3 bases and the J segment 1 base; nucleotides outside the gene matches: 14. Germline assignment: CDR1 MDHEN and CDR2 SYDVKM. The chain's CDR3 is CASSFWTGRSVVSNQPQHF. The CDR3 DNA reads TGTGCCAGCAGTTTTTGGACAGGGCGTAGCGTCGTAAGCAATCAGCCCCAGCATTTT.

The chain is built from TRBV30 and TRBJ2-3; 12 positions match TRBD2. The germline V gene encodes CDR1 GTSNPN and CDR2 SVGIG (reference sequence). Unmatched junction bases numbered 12, after V lost 2 bases and J lost 6 bases. CDR3 length equals 17 residues. CDR3 in amino acids: CAWSLAGGHNPSDTQYF. Written as DNA, the CDR3 is TGTGCCTGGAGTCTAGCGGGGGGGCATAACCCCAGCGATACGCAGTATTTT.

The rearrangement links TRBV2 to TRBJ2-6, with D hard to call. Trimming cost V 4 bases and J 4 bases, with 8 bases left between them. The CDR3 loop spans 14 amino acids. Germline V gene data show CDR1 as SNHLY and CDR2 as FYNNEI. CDR3 sequence: CASSGESGANVLTF. For the CDR3, the DNA is TGTGCCAGCAGTGGAGAATCCGGGGCCAACGTCCTGACTTTC.

The chain employs TRBV5-1 and TRBJ1-4; TRBD1 agrees at 7 bases. Germline CDR1 SGHRS, CDR2 YFSETQ. V lost 2 bases, J lost 1 base, and 11 bases stayed unmatched. The CDR3 contains 18 residues. CDR3 sequence reads: CASSFRPQGMITNEKLFF. The DNA of the CDR3 is TGCGCCAGCAGCTTTCGGCCACAGGGGATGATAACTAATGAAAAACTGTTTTTT.

This clone was counted only a few times. The chain links TRBV5-1 to TRBJ2-1; TRBD1 aligns across 7 bases. This CDR3 is built from 17 residues. CDR1 SGHRS and CDR2 YFSETQ come from the germline V gene. The junction had 11 bases not matched to a gene; V was cut back by 0 bases and J by 5 bases. The CDR3 DNA sequence: TGCGCCAGCAGCTTGGGGTTTCAGGGGGAACTAGACAATGAGCAGTTCTTC. Translating it yields CASSLGFQGELDNEQFF.

This clone came up a few times. The V and J genes are TRBV27 and TRBJ1-5, with D uncertain. CDR1 MNHEY and CDR2 SMNVEV come from the germline V gene (reference sequence). Between the trimmed V and J ends, which lost 7 bases and 6 bases, there was a span of 19 bases. The CDR3 is made up of 15 amino acids. CDR3 sequence: CASNRSPEMSQPQHF. As DNA, the CDR3 is TGTGCCAGCAACCGAAGCCCTGAAATGAGTCAGCCCCAGCATTTT.

The chain recombines TRBV7-9 with TRBJ2-1, with 9 bases identical to TRBD2. Germline V gene data show CDR1 as SEHNR and CDR2 as FQNEAQ (reference sequence). Unmatched junction bases numbered 12, after V lost 5 bases and J lost 7 bases. CDR3 length: 16 amino acids. CDR3 region: CASSPPAGGVRNEQFF. In DNA, the CDR3 is TGTGCCAGCAGCCCACCAGCGGGAGGTGTAAGAAATGAGCAGTTCTTC.

To note about this clone: Other DNA sequences within the sample encode an identical CDR3. The chain has TRBV5-1 and TRBJ2-1; TRBD2 might be the D (5 bases). There are 15 residues in the CDR3. With 3 bases removed from V and 0 bases from J, the gap between germline ends came to 10 bases. Germline-derived CDR1 and CDR2 are SGHRS and YFSETQ. The CDR3 DNA reads as TGCGCCAGCAGCTGGACTGAGAGCTCCTACAATGAGCAGTTCTTC. Protein product: CASSWTESSYNEQFF.

This clone was counted a single time. V is TRBV19 and J is TRBJ2-7; possibly TRBD2 for D (6 bases). CDR3 length: 15 residues. Germline CDR1 LNHDA, CDR2 SQIVND (reference sequence). V was clipped by 7 bases and J by 6 bases, with 22 bases between them. The CDR3 spells CASTPTGTGPREQYF. Here the CDR3 DNA reads TGTGCCAGTACTCCGACCGGGACTGGGCCGCGCGAGCAGTACTTC.

The gene calls are TRBV10-3 and TRBJ2-7, with TRBD1 as a possible D gene (5 bases). Trimming shortened V by 5 bases and J by 2 bases, and 13 bases separated the two germline ends. The CDR3 runs to 14 residues. Looked up from germline, CDR1 is ENHRY and CDR2 is SYGVKD. The CDR3 DNA reads as TGTGCCATCAGTCCACAGGAAGGGCCCTACGAGCAGTACTTC. Its translation: CAISPQEGPYEQYF.

The gene calls are TRBV28 and TRBJ1-5, with no clear D. Germline V lookup: CDR1 MDHEN, CDR2 SYDVKM. The ends were cut back, 5 bases at V and 2 bases at J, with 13 bases in the middle. This CDR3 contains 15 residues. CDR3 region: CASSDGSRGNQPQHF. CDR3 in DNA: TGTGCCAGCAGTGACGGCTCGAGGGGCAATCAGCCCCAGCATTTT.

The DNA for the CDR3 is TGTGCCTGGAGCCTAATAGGGGGCACAGATACGCAGTATTTT. Translated, it gives CAWSLIGGTDTQYF. The chain carries TRBV30 and TRBJ2-3; possible D gene TRBD1, 5 bases. CDR3 length: 14 amino acids. CDR1 is GTSNPN and CDR2 is SVGIG in the germline V gene (reference sequence). V was clipped by 3 bases and J by 1 base, with 11 bases between them.

The V and J genes are TRBV6-1 and TRBJ1-2, with TRBD1 matching over 9 bases. Germline-derived CDR1 and CDR2 are MNHNS and SASEGT. J gave up 7 bases and V 1 base, and 10 bases lay outside the gene matches. The CDR3 sequence is 16 residues long. CDR3 sequence: CASSEVRDREVGGYTF. The CDR3 region has the DNA TGTGCCAGCAGTGAAGTACGGGACAGGGAAGTAGGTGGCTACACCTTC.

The count of this clone is one. The chain has TRBV5-1 and TRBJ2-2; a weak D match, TRBD2 (5 bases). V was cut by 0 bases and J by 3 bases, with 9 bases left in between. There are 15 residues in the CDR3. Germline V gives CDR1 SGHRS, CDR2 YFSETQ. The CDR3 DNA sequence: TGCGCCAGCAGCTTGGGAGGGTGGCACACCGGGGAGCTGTTTTTT. Encoded protein: CASSLGGWHTGELFF.

V usage is TRBV7-2 and J usage is TRBJ2-7, with D perhaps TRBD1 (6 bases). The V gene lost 4 bases and the J gene lost 2 bases, with 21 bases spanning the gap. This CDR3 is built from 17 residues. The germline CDR1 and CDR2 sequences are SGHTA and FQGNSA. In DNA, the CDR3 is TGTGCCAGCAGCTCCCCCTCTAACAGGGAAACCCCCTACGAGCAGTACTTC. The encoded protein is CASSSPSNRETPYEQYF.

The chain employs TRBV3-1 (or the pseudogene TRBV3-2) and TRBJ1-3; D is unclear. Trimming removed 3 bases from V and 0 bases from J, with 6 bases in between. Germline V gene lookup returns CDR1 LGHDT and CDR2 YNNKEL (reference sequence). This CDR3 is built from 14 residues. The chain's CDR3 is CASSHGSSGNTIYF. The CDR3 nucleotides are TGTGCCAGCAGCCATGGGAGCTCTGGAAACACCATATATTTT.